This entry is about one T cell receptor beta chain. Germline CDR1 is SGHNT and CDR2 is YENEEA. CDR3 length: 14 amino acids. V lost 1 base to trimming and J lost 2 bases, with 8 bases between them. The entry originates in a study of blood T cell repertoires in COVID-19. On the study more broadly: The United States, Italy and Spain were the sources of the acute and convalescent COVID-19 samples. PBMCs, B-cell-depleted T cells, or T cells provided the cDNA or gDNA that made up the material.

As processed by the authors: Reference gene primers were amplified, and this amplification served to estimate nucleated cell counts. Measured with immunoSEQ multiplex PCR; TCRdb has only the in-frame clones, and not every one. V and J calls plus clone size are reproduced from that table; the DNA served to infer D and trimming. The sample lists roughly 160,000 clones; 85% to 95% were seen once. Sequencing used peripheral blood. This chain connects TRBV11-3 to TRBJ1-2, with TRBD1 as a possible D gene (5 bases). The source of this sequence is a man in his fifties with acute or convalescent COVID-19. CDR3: CASSLVDRNYGYTF. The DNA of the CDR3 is TGTGCCAGCAGCTTAGTTGACAGAAACTATGGCTACACCTTC.